Listed here are 14 T cell receptor beta chains from one sample, sequenced in a study of T cell repertoires in cytomegalovirus infection. TCRdb called the reads again in MiXCR, with one record for every CDR3 protein. The sample consists of approximately 550,000 distinct CDR3 sequences, approximately 16% of them appearing once. Sequenced sample: CD8+ T cells from PBMCs. The receptors stem from a human donor in good health (CMV status not recorded). Some clones in this sample may be carry-over from other donors' samples.

This clonotype was recorded many times. This chain connects TRBV10-3 to TRBJ2-5, with D maybe TRBD2 (5 bases). Germline V gene lookup returns CDR1 ENHRY and CDR2 SYGVKD. The CDR3 length is 14 residues. Trimming removed 2 bases at V and 4 bases at J, with 11 bases between. The DNA for the CDR3 is TGTGCCATCAGTGAGAGAGGAGAGGGAGAGACCCAGTACTTC. Amino acids: CAISERGEGETQYF.

The sample holds many counts of this clonotype. The CDR3 bases are TGTGCCAGCAGCTCGGGACTAGCGGGAGGGCCCGGAGAGACCCAGTACTTC. Amino acids: CASSSGLAGGPGETQYF. This chain links TRBV7-8 with TRBJ2-5, with 16 bases aligning to TRBD2. The CDR3 sequence is 17 residues long. The J segment lost 4 bases and the V segment lost 4 bases, leaving 6 bases of the junction unmatched. Germline lookup yields CDR1 SGHVS and CDR2 FQNEAQ. Full variable domain (missing parts from reference TRBV7-8 and TRBJ2-5): GAGVSQSPRYKVAKRGQDVALRCDPISGHVSLFWYQQALGQGPEFLTYFQNEAQLDKSGLPSDRFFAERPEGSVSTLKIQRTQQEDSAVYLCASSSGLAGGPGETQYFGPGTRLLVL.

There are a few counts of this clonotype. The chain employs TRBV19 and TRBJ2-1; D unclear. The germline V and J ends were trimmed by 5 bases and 3 bases, with 17 bases remaining between them. This CDR3 has 16 residues. Germline CDR1 and CDR2: LNHDA and SQIVND (reference sequence). For the CDR3, the DNA is TGTGCCAGTAGTCCGCGATGGGTAACGGTCTACAATGAGCAGTTCTTC. The encoded protein is CASSPRWVTVYNEQFF.

This clonotype was recorded many times. This chain joins TRBV11-2 and TRBJ2-7, with 10 bases fitting TRBD1. Trimming took 4 bases from V and 1 from J; bases not matched to a gene: 1. The CDR3 is 14 amino acids. Per the germline V gene, CDR1 is SGHAT and CDR2 is FQNNGV. The CDR3 DNA reads as TGTGCCAGCAGCTGGGACAGGGGATCCTACGAGCAGTACTTC. As protein: CASSWDRGSYEQYF.

This rearrangement joins TRBV3-1 to TRBJ1-1, with a weak D call TRBD1 (6 bases). Between the trimmed V and J ends, which lost 4 bases and 6 bases, there was a span of 12 bases. Germline V gives CDR1 LGHDT, CDR2 YNNKEL (reference sequence). The CDR3 consists of 13 residues. This CDR3 reads CASSPTQGPEAFF. As DNA, the CDR3 is TGTGCCAGCAGCCCGACACAGGGACCTGAAGCTTTCTTT.

The V call is TRBV29-1, the J call TRBJ2-1; a possible D gene is TRBD2 (5 bases). The CDR3 sequence is 11 residues long. Germline-derived CDR1 and CDR2 are SQVTM and ANQGSEA. The ends were cut back, 7 bases at V and 10 bases at J, with 14 bases in the middle. This chain's CDR3 is CSADGRAEQFF. As DNA, the CDR3 is TGCAGCGCGGACGGGCGGGCCGAGCAGTTCTTC.

The table lists this clonotype with a few counts. The chain recombines TRBV24-1 with TRBJ2-2; 9 bases align to TRBD1. The CDR3 length is 16 residues. Germline V gene data show CDR1 as KGHDR and CDR2 as SFDVKD. Losses at the gene ends were 4 bases for V and 6 bases for J; bases not matched to a gene: 8. CDR3 bases: TGTGCCACCAGTGAGGGACCGGGACAGGGTTCCGGGGAGCTGTTTTTT. Translated, it gives CATSEGPGQGSGELFF.

This clonotype was observed at least ten times. The J gene is TRBJ2-5, the V gene TRBV7-3; TRBD1 agrees at 7 bases. V was clipped by 4 bases and J by 3 bases; unmatched bases: 8. The germline V gene has CDR1 SGHTA and CDR2 FQGTGA. This CDR3 spans 15 amino acids. CDR3 DNA: TGTGCCAGCAGCTCATCCGGGACAGCGGAAGAGACCCAGTACTTC. Its translation is CASSSSGTAEETQYF.

The table lists this clonotype with many counts. This chain connects TRBV19 to TRBJ2-3; D is undetermined. Germline CDR1 is LNHDA and CDR2 is SQIVND (reference sequence). V dropped 1 base and J dropped 0 bases, with 11 bases sitting between them. The CDR3 has 16 amino acids. In nucleotides, the CDR3 is TGTGCCAGTAGTATAGTAGCAGACCGTAGCACAGATACGCAGTATTTT. The encoded protein is CASSIVADRSTDTQYF.

There are many counts of this clonotype. CDR3 nucleotide sequence: TGTGCCAGCAGTTTGACAGGGAGCAATCAGCCCCAGCATTTT. This sequence encodes CASSLTGSNQPQHF. The chain couples TRBV27 to TRBJ1-5, with TRBD1 identical over 7 bases. V lost 3 bases, J lost 1 base, and 0 bases stayed unmatched. Germline values: CDR1 MNHEY, CDR2 SMNVEV (reference sequence). The CDR3 extends over 14 amino acids.

In this sample, this clonotype turned up a few times. J is TRBJ2-3 and V is TRBV27; 10 nucleotides align to TRBD1. Germline loops: CDR1 MNHEY, CDR2 SMNVEV (reference sequence). The ends lost 3 bases at V and 1 base at J; junction bases unmatched: 7. The CDR3 covers 17 residues. This CDR3 is CASSFLLTGGGTDTQYF. The CDR3 nucleotides read TGTGCCAGCAGTTTCCTCCTGACAGGGGGCGGCACAGATACGCAGTATTTT.

The V gene is TRBV12-3 or TRBV12-4, the J gene TRBJ1-2; D is possibly TRBD1 (6 bases). V lost 1 base and J lost 6, with 9 bases in between. The CDR3 runs 13 residues. CDR3 bases: TGTGCCAGCAGTTTAGGCGACAGGAATGGCTACACCTTC. Protein product: CASSLGDRNGYTF.

A few counts support this clonotype. This chain links TRBV29-1 with TRBJ2-2; TRBD2 aligns across 7 bases. The CDR3 totals 17 residues. Per the germline V gene, CDR1 is SQVTM and CDR2 is ANQGSEA. The V segment lost 0 bases and the J segment 2 bases; nucleotides outside the gene matches: 9. This chain's CDR3 is CSVEDRSGGTNTGELFF. CDR3 nucleotide sequence: TGCAGCGTTGAAGATCGATCCGGGGGGACCAACACCGGGGAGCTGTTTTTT.

This clonotype was found a few times. The J gene is TRBJ2-3, the V gene TRBV19; 7 bases agree with TRBD2. Trimming took 5 bases from V and 6 from J; bases not matched to a gene: 8. Germline lookup yields CDR1 LNHDA and CDR2 SQIVND (reference sequence). CDR3 length: 14 amino acids. CDR3 in amino acids: CASSFPGLPDTQYF. As DNA, the CDR3 is TGTGCCAGTAGTTTTCCGGGACTACCCGATACGCAGTATTTT. The full variable domain, rest sourced from reference TRBV19 and TRBJ2-3, is DGGITQSPKYLFRKEGQNVTLSCEQNLNHDAMYWYRQDPGQGLRLIYYSQIVNDFQKGDIAEGYSVSREKKESFPLTVTSAQKNPTAFYLCASSFPGLPDTQYFGPGTRLTVL.